This is a list of T cell receptor beta chains from one sample in a study of technical replicates of blood from a few donors. Using immunoSEQ multiplex PCR, the repertoire was profiled, and TCRdb retains in-frame clones only, with some absent. The sample includes tens of thousands of clones, 96% seen only once; the top ten take roughly 0.21%. Sequencing input: T cells isolated from PBMCs. These receptors all come from a human donor in good health. Each CDR3 is given with its conserved first and last residue. Fields, in order: D gene, V gene, clone size, J gene, CDR3 DNA, CDR3 protein. A D gene is named only where the DNA matches it firmly. Size values are once, few and many counts, or a class for expanded clones, and some rows have none.

d_gene: TRBD2; v_gene: TRBV29-1; abundance: .; j_gene: TRBJ2-1; CDR3nt: TGCAGCGTGATGACTAGCGGGGGGCATGAGCAGTTCTTC; CDR3aa: CSVMTSGGHEQFF
d_gene: TRBD1; v_gene: TRBV23-1; abundance: .; j_gene: TRBJ1-2; CDR3nt: TGCGCCAGCAGTCCCCCCGGGACAGGGGATGGCTACACCTTC; CDR3aa: CASSPPGTGDGYTF
d_gene: TRBD2; v_gene: TRBV10-1; abundance: .; j_gene: TRBJ2-3; CDR3nt: TGCGCCAGCGGGACTAGCGCCACAGATACGCAGTATTTT; CDR3aa: CASGTSATDTQYF
d_gene: TRBD1; v_gene: TRBV5-1; abundance: .; j_gene: TRBJ1-2; CDR3nt: TGCGCCAGCAGCTTGAACACAGGGGGCGATGGCTACACCTTC; CDR3aa: CASSLNTGGDGYTF
d_gene: .; v_gene: TRBV2; abundance: .; j_gene: TRBJ1-1; CDR3nt: TGTGCCAGCAGTGAAGCCCCCGTAGAGCGATCAGCTTTCTTT; CDR3aa: CASSEAPVERSAFF
d_gene: .; v_gene: TRBV6-1; abundance: .; j_gene: TRBJ2-7; CDR3nt: TGTGCCAGCAGTGATACAGTGGGCCAGGGGTACGAGCAGTACTTC; CDR3aa: CASSDTVGQGYEQYF
d_gene: .; v_gene: TRBV7-9; abundance: .; j_gene: TRBJ2-7; CDR3nt: TGTGCCAGCAGCCCAGGGTCGGACGAGCAGTACTTC; CDR3aa: CASSPGSDEQYF
d_gene: .; v_gene: TRBV6-1; abundance: once; j_gene: TRBJ2-1; CDR3nt: TGTGCCAGCACCAGACTGTGGAATCAATACAATGAGCAGTTCTTC; CDR3aa: CASTRLWNQYNEQFF
d_gene: .; v_gene: TRBV2; abundance: .; j_gene: TRBJ2-5; CDR3nt: TGTGCCAGCATGGGTACGGGGACCCAGTACTTC; CDR3aa: CASMGTGTQYF
d_gene: TRBD1; v_gene: TRBV28; abundance: .; j_gene: TRBJ1-5; CDR3nt: TGTGCCAGCAACTTTCTCCGGGACAGTAATCAGCCCCAGCATTTT; CDR3aa: CASNFLRDSNQPQHF
d_gene: .; v_gene: TRBV30; abundance: once; j_gene: TRBJ1-5; CDR3nt: TGTGCCTGGAGTGCACAAACAGGGAACAATCAGCCCCAGCATTTT; CDR3aa: CAWSAQTGNNQPQHF
d_gene: .; v_gene: TRBV9; abundance: .; j_gene: TRBJ2-7; CDR3nt: TGTGCCAGCAGCGTAGCACCTAGTCCAACACTCTACGAGCAGTACTTC; CDR3aa: CASSVAPSPTLYEQYF
d_gene: TRBD2; v_gene: TRBV5-1; abundance: .; j_gene: TRBJ2-2; CDR3nt: TGCGCCAGCAGCTTGGCCCCGAGGACTAGCGGAGGGGGTAACACCGGGGAGCTGTTTTTT; CDR3aa: CASSLAPRTSGGGNTGELFF
d_gene: TRBD1; v_gene: TRBV28; abundance: .; j_gene: TRBJ2-3; CDR3nt: TGTGCCAGCAGTTTCCGGACAGGGAGCACAGATACGCAGTATTTT; CDR3aa: CASSFRTGSTDTQYF
d_gene: TRBD2; v_gene: TRBV20-1; abundance: .; j_gene: TRBJ2-7; CDR3nt: TGCAGTGCTAGTACGAGCGGGAGAATCCACTTC; CDR3aa: CSASTSGRIHF
d_gene: TRBD1; v_gene: TRBV11-2; abundance: once; j_gene: TRBJ2-7; CDR3nt: TGTGCCAGCAGCCGGGACAGAGCCTACGAGCAGTACTTC; CDR3aa: CASSRDRAYEQYF
d_gene: .; v_gene: TRBV10-1; abundance: .; j_gene: TRBJ1-2; CDR3nt: TGCGCCAGCAGTGAGAGACGGGGGGACGGCTACACCTTC; CDR3aa: CASSERRGDGYTF
d_gene: TRBD1; v_gene: TRBV5-1; abundance: .; j_gene: TRBJ2-1; CDR3nt: TGCGCCAGCAGCATGGGACAGTACAATGAGCAGTTCTTC; CDR3aa: CASSMGQYNEQFF
d_gene: TRBD1; v_gene: TRBV28; abundance: .; j_gene: TRBJ1-2; CDR3nt: TGTGCCAGCTCCTTCGGTGGACAGGGGGCTCGGGAGGGCTACACCTTC; CDR3aa: CASSFGGQGAREGYTF
d_gene: TRBD2; v_gene: TRBV4-1; abundance: .; j_gene: TRBJ2-5; CDR3nt: TGCGCCAGCAGCCAAGATTGGCCAGCGGGACGGGAGACCCAGTACTTC; CDR3aa: CASSQDWPAGRETQYF
d_gene: .; v_gene: TRBV19; abundance: .; j_gene: TRBJ2-3; CDR3nt: TGTGCCAGTTCAAACGAACCGGGACATACTAGCACAGATACGCAGTATTTT; CDR3aa: CASSNEPGHTSTDTQYF
d_gene: .; v_gene: TRBV4-1; abundance: .; j_gene: TRBJ2-5; CDR3nt: TGCGCCAGCAGCCAAGATCGCGAGGAGACCCAGTACTTC; CDR3aa: CASSQDREETQYF
d_gene: TRBD2; v_gene: TRBV11-2; abundance: .; j_gene: TRBJ2-7; CDR3nt: TGTGCCAGCAGCTCAAGAAGCGGGGGAGCCTACGAGCAGTACTTC; CDR3aa: CASSSRSGGAYEQYF